This entry features one T cell receptor (beta chain) sequence. Its cognate antigen has yet to be identified. The input lacks base qualities; no much larger clone sits a single base away. This specimen's time point label, per the study, means: baseline before first vaccination. The vaccinee samples were drawn from two UK trials, COV001 and COV002, one of which was a single-blind randomized controlled phase 2/3 trial testing AZD1222 (ChAdOx1 nCoV-19) in healthy adults. For TCRbeta chain sequencing, PBMC samples were collected from trial participants at day 0 and at day 28 after the second dose. This record comes from a study of T cell responses to AZD1222 COVID-19 vaccine (dated by TCRdb to the early 2020s). Study-wide context: AZD1222 recipients with second doses at about 4 weeks or about 12 weeks were pooled, because spike-specific TCR depth and breadth did not differ between schedules. A total of more than 230 trial participants underwent TCR sequencing, of whom 207 had received two doses of AZD1222 and some 25 had received two doses of the MenACWY control vaccine. Trial participants were enrolled by age into subgroups of 18-55, 56-69 and 70-plus years, and about 150, 27 and 61 TCR-sequenced participants, respectively, were included in these subgroups. The full study reports these points: Conclusions about previously exposed vaccinees were limited because only a handful of AZD1222 recipients were SARS-CoV-2 seropositive at baseline. In the small 56-69-year group, the increase in depth fell short of significance, most likely because of low power. Epitopes outside the regions mutated in the B.1.351 and B.1.1.7 variants were reportedly recognized by nearly half of the unique spike-specific TCRs. Participants were mostly white British, with more females than males. The authors suggested clonal diversity may have been underestimated. After two AZD1222 doses, spike-specific TCR breadth and depth were significantly higher than at day 0 and than in MenACWY recipients. Vaccine-associated CD4 TCRs spanned the whole spike protein, with dominant responses in regions 160-218 and 743-854. Because no day 14 peak-response samples were available, repertoires were characterized only after the peak T cell response.

The CDR3 regions of human TCRbeta chains were subjected to immunosequencing. The source study handled its data this way. TCRs in the repertoires were compared against a reference library of SARS-CoV-2-specific TCRs that had been generated with the MIRA antigen-specificity platform. Breadth was defined as the fraction of unique TCRs that were SARS-CoV-2-associated. Depth was defined as the fraction of total T cells that were SARS-CoV-2-associated. Using the MIRA data, every spike-specific TCR was mapped to the spike region that the TCR reacted to and assigned to either a CD4 or a CD8 class. Log10-transformed breadth and depth values were compared by one-way ANOVA with Sidak's multiple comparisons tests. In its TCRdb copy, this immuneACCESS table keeps in-frame sequences only and misses some clones. Where compared with another copy, unresolved V genes explain less than half of these, and the others have no known cause. From that table come the V and J calls and clone size; the DNA was used to work out D and trimming. This sample has some 98,000 clones in its table, and roughly 88% of those were observed once. The top ten hold 10% to 15% of the sample.

CDR1 and CDR2 are drawn from the germline V gene (reference sequence): LGHDT, YNNKEL. V and J are truncated by 2 bases and 2 bases respectively, leaving an intervening sequence of 7 bases. Taken from cysteine to phenylalanine, the CDR3 has 14 residues. Just the 42-base CDR3 DNA is kept, in frame starting at base 1. The source material was peripheral blood, sampled on day 0 of AZD1222 vaccination. Recombination connected TRBV3-1 (or the pseudogene TRBV3-2) to TRBJ1-3, and the D gene may be TRBD1, 6 bases matching. The receptor was isolated from an adult in good health. The nucleotides are TGTGCCAGCAGCCAAACAGGGACTGGAAACACCATATATTTT. This translates into CASSQTGTGNTIYF.